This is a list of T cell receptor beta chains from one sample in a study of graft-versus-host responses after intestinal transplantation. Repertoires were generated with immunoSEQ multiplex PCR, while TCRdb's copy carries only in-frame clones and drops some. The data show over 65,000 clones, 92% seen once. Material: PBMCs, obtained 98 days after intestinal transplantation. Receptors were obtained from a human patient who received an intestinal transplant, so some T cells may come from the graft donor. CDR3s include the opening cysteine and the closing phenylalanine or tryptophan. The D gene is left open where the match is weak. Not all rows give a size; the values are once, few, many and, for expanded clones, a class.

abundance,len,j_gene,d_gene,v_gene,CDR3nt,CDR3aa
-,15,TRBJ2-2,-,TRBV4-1,TGCGCCAGCAGCCAAGGACTGAGTAACACCGGGGAGCTGTTTTTT,CASSQGLSNTGELFF
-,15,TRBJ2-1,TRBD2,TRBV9,TGTGCCAGCAGCGTCGGGACTAGCATCCCCAATGAGCAGTTCTTC,CASSVGTSIPNEQFF
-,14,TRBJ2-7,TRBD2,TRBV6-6,TGTGCCAGCAGTTACCGGACTAGCGGTTACGAGCAGTACTTC,CASSYRTSGYEQYF
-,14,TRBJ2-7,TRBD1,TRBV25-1,TGTGCCAGCAGTGCGGGGACAGGATCCTACGAGCAGTACTTC,CASSAGTGSYEQYF
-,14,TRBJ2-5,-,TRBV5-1,TGCGCCAGCAGCTCGCGACTGATATCTGAGACCCAGTACTTC,CASSSRLISETQYF
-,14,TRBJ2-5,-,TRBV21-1,TGTGCCAGCAGCAAAGAAGCGAACGAGGAGACCCAGTACTTC,CASSKEANEETQYF
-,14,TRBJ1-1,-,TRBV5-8,TGTGCCAGCAGCGCGAGACAACTGAACACTGAAGCTTTCTTT,CASSARQLNTEAFF
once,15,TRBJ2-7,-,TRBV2,TGTGCCAGCAGTGTATATCCAGGACAAGCCTACGAGCAGTACTTC,CASSVYPGQAYEQYF
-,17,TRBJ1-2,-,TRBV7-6,TGTGCCAGCAGCCCCCGTGTATTCGCAATGGGGCCCTATGGCTACACCTTC,CASSPRVFAMGPYGYTF
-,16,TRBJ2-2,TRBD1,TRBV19,TGTGCCAGTACCCGACAGGACAGGGATGGTGCCGGGGAGCTGTTTTTT,CASTRQDRDGAGELFF
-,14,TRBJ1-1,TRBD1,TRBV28,TGTGCCAGCAGAAAGCCGGGACAGGGTCTCGAAGCTTTCTTT,CASRKPGQGLEAFF
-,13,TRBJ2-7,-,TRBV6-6,TGTGCCAGCAGTTACAGGTTCCCCTACGAGCAGTACTTC,CASSYRFPYEQYF
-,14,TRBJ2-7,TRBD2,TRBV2,TGTGCCAGCAGGGATACTAGCGGGGGTTCCGAGCAGTACTTC,CASRDTSGGSEQYF
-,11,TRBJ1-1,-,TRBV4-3,TGCGCCAGCAGCCAGCAGGGGAGAGCTTTCTTT,CASSQQGRAFF
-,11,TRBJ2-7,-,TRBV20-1,TGCAGTGCTCTCGGGATCTACGAGCAGTACTTC,CSALGIYEQYF
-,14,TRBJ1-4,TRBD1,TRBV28,TGTGCCAGCAGTTACGGGACAGCTAATGAAAAACTGTTTTTT,CASSYGTANEKLFF
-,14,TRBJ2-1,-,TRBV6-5,TGTGCCAGCAGTGTCGCAGCCTCCTACAATGAGCAGTTCTTC,CASSVAASYNEQFF
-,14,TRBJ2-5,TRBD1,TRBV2,TGTGCCAGCAGTGAAACGACAGGGTGGAGGACCCAGTACTTC,CASSETTGWRTQYF
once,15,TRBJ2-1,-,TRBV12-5,TGTGCTAGTGGTTTGGAGGGGATAGGTCACAATGAGCAGTTCTTC,CASGLEGIGHNEQFF
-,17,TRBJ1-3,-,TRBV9,TGTGCCAGCAGCTCCGGGCCCGGGACCGGCTCTGGAAACACCATATATTTT,CASSSGPGTGSGNTIYF
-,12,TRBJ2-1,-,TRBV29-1,TGCAGCGTTGGAGGAGGTCGGGATGAGCAGTTCTTC,CSVGGGRDEQFF
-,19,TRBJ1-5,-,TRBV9,TGTGCCAGGGGAAGTCCAGGGGCGAGAGGAGATCAGTGCAATCAGCCCCAGCATTTT,CARGSPGARGDQCNQPQHF
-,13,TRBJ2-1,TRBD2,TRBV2,TGTGCCAACACTAGCGGGCCTTACAATGAGCAGTTCTTC,CANTSGPYNEQFF
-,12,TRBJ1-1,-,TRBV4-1,TGCGCCAGCAGCCAAATTGGCACTGAAGCTTTCTTT,CASSQIGTEAFF
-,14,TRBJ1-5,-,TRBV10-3,TGTGCCATCAGTGTTGGGGAGGGCAATCAGCCCCAGCATTTT,CAISVGEGNQPQHF
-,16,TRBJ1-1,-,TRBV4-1,TGCGCCAGCAGCCCGCGTCAGTCGACTGGGAACACTGAAGCTTTCTTT,CASSPRQSTGNTEAFF
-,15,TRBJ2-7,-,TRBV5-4,TGTGCCAGCAGCTTGGAGCCTAGAGGGGGTTTGGAGCAGTACTTC,CASSLEPRGGLEQYF
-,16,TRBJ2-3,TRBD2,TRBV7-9,TGTGCCAGCAGCTTAGCTAGCGGGGCCAGCACAGATACGCAGTATTTT,CASSLASGASTDTQYF
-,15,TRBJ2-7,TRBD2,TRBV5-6,TGTGCCAGCAGCCTATTAGCGGGAGGGATCGACGAGCAGTACTTC,CASSLLAGGIDEQYF
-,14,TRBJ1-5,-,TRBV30,TGTGCCTGGAGTCTCCGGGACGGCCTCTCTCCCCAGCATTTT,CAWSLRDGLSPQHF
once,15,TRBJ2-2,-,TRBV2,TGTGCCAGCAGTTCACAGGGTACGACAGAGGGGGAGCTGTTTTTT,CASSSQGTTEGELFF
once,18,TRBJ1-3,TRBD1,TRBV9,TGTGCCAGCAGCGTAGACTGGGGGACAGGGGTAGGTGGAAACACCATATATTTT,CASSVDWGTGVGGNTIYF
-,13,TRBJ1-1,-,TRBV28,TGTGCCAGCAGGTACGTCGATGGCACTGAAGCTTTCTTT,CASRYVDGTEAFF